This is a list of T cell receptor beta chains from one sample in a study of blood T cell repertoires in COVID-19. This table comes from immunoSEQ multiplex PCR, and its TCRdb copy is limited to in-frame clones, with some not included. Altogether some 700,000 clones are present, approximately 90% being singletons, with the ten largest covering over 0.2%. The sequenced sample consisted of peripheral blood. Source of these receptors: a young woman with acute or convalescent COVID-19. CDR3s include the opening cysteine and the closing phenylalanine or tryptophan.

>TRBJ1-1|TRBV9
CASSDRSGQGFSSTEAFF
>TRBJ2-3|TRBV13
CASSLEGRGTDTQYF
>TRBJ1-1|TRBV7-9
CASSYGENTEAFF
>TRBJ2-1|TRBV19
CASSIGGGGYNEQFF
>TRBJ2-7|TRBV7-9
CASSRSQQSSYEQYF
>TRBJ1-1|TRBV7-9
CASSSLPDRANTEAFF
>TRBJ1-2|TRBV9
CASSVGTNYGYTF
>TRBJ1-2|TRBV7-9
CASSFGDRAGYTF
>TRBJ1-1|TRBV6-5
CASSTRGTYTEAFF
>TRBJ1-2|TRBV3-1/TRBV3-2
CASSYLGQREGYTF
>TRBJ1-1|TRBV12-5
CASGLVLSLFLGQGTNTEAFF
>TRBJ2-7|TRBV27
CASRLTGGHEQYF
>TRBJ1-2|TRBV12-3/TRBV12-4
CASSLLGGGGYTF
>TRBJ2-3|TRBV24-1
CATSDASSVDTQYF
>TRBJ1-5|TRBV30
CAWRAGPNQPQHF
>TRBJ1-4|TRBV7-6
CASSFGQPGGVEKLFF
>TRBJ1-3|TRBV7-9
CASSFVAGGRGLGNTIYF
>TRBJ2-2|TRBV18
CASSRYRGLTGELFF
>TRBJ2-7|TRBV6-6
CASSRAAGGGASYEQYF
>TRBJ1-1|TRBV5-1
CASSTTGANTEAFF
>TRBJ2-5|TRBV9
CASSSGTGGETQYF
>TRBJ1-2|TRBV5-1
CASNRRDIFGYTF
>TRBJ1-3|TRBV6-5
CASSRVAGNGNTIYF
>TRBJ1-2|TRBV27
CASSLAGQTNYGYTF
>TRBJ2-3|TRBV24-1
CATSDTSGGALDTQYF
>TRBJ1-6|TRBV15
CATTVGAKSPLHF
>TRBJ2-7|TRBV11-3
CASSPSPGFGEQYF
>TRBJ1-3|TRBV7-2
CASSLGPGNGNTIYF
>TRBJ1-1|TRBV5-5
CASSLVGWWLVTGADTEAFF
>TRBJ2-2|TRBV5-1
CASSLVGDRVEELFF
>TRBJ2-1|TRBV4-1
CASSALAGGRSSYNEQFF
>TRBJ1-2|TRBV11-2
CASSPDSYGYTF
>TRBJ2-1|TRBV12-5
CASRTGPYNEQFF
>TRBJ1-5|TRBV19
CASSIVGTGKSNQPQHF
>TRBJ1-4|TRBV9
CASSPRQTNEKLFF
>TRBJ1-3|TRBV27
CASSNKLGNTIYF
>TRBJ2-1|TRBV7-2
CASSLRRDSPRRNEQFF
>TRBJ1-3|TRBV29-1
CSVGTGSGNTIYF
>TRBJ2-3|TRBV3-1/TRBV3-2
CASSQEWRGGTDTQYF
>TRBJ1-1|TRBV9
CASSGRDRDMNTEAFF
>TRBJ2-7|TRBV18
CASSTDMPYEQYF
>TRBJ2-6|TRBV30
CAWSVRGGANVLTF
>TRBJ2-1|TRBV4-2
CASSEGTSGVYEQFF
>TRBJ2-7|TRBV5-1
CASSSGTPPYEQYF
>TRBJ1-2|TRBV19
CASSSTGGDYGYTF
>TRBJ1-5|TRBV5-4
CASSLAGNNQPQHF
>TRBJ1-2|TRBV11-2
CASSLDPSGYTF
>TRBJ2-2|TRBV6-5
CASSRGVPNTGELFF
>TRBJ1-5|TRBV19
CASSNTGVRQPQHF
>TRBJ1-1|TRBV7-9
CASSSDQTGHRNTEAFF
>TRBJ1-3|TRBV10-3
CAISDRYSGNTIYF
>TRBJ1-2|TRBV5-1
CASSLMAGYGYTF
>TRBJ1-5|TRBV9
CASGRGNQPQHF
>TRBJ2-1|TRBV3-1/TRBV3-2
CASSQDGLAGVHEQFF